These 27 T cell receptor beta chains were all obtained from the same sample, sequenced in a study of control samples from healthy donors and cancer patients. Data came from immunoSEQ multiplex PCR; TCRdb stores just in-frame clones and leaves some out. This table holds more than 95,000 clones, roughly 92% found once. Sequencing input: blood. The receptors originated from a man between 25 and 39 years old in good health.

V gene TRBV2 combines with J gene TRBJ2-3; a possible D gene is TRBD2 (5 bases). The V gene lost 0 bases and the J gene lost 3 bases, with 16 bases spanning the gap. This CDR3 contains 17 residues. The germline V gene encodes CDR1 SNHLY and CDR2 FYNNEI. The CDR3: CASSEALSGRGTDTQYF. The CDR3 region has the DNA TGTGCCAGCAGTGAAGCGCTTTCGGGTCGCGGGACAGATACGCAGTATTTT.

As to this clone: The sample holds other DNA sequences that translate to the same CDR3. The chain combines TRBV7-2 with TRBJ2-5, with D possibly matching TRBD2 (6 bases). V was pared by 5 bases and J by 5 bases, with 15 bases between. The germline V gene has CDR1 SGHTA and CDR2 FQGNSA. CDR3 length equals 14 residues. This CDR3 reads CASSPRRAGETQYF. For the CDR3, the DNA is TGTGCCAGCAGCCCCCGTCGGGCGGGGGAGACCCAGTACTTC.

The chain recombines TRBV20-1 with TRBJ1-1; D not certain. With 3 bases removed from V and 4 bases from J, the gap between germline ends came to 21 bases. The V gene's germline CDR1 is DFQATT and CDR2 SNEGSKA (reference sequence). This CDR3 spans 16 amino acids. The DNA of the CDR3 is TGCAGTGCTAGTGCCCCTGGGGTGGGGAAGAGCACTGAAGCTTTCTTT. This codes for CSASAPGVGKSTEAFF.

The CDR3 spells CASSSDREDTQYF. The CDR3 bases are TGTGCCAGCAGCTCCGACAGGGAGGATACGCAGTATTTT. J is TRBJ2-3 and V is TRBV7-2; 7 positions agree with TRBD1. Germline loops: CDR1 SGHTA, CDR2 FQGNSA. V trimming: 4 bases; J trimming: 6 bases; junction bases outside the gene matches: 4. The CDR3 is made up of 13 amino acids.

The chain carries TRBV3-1 (or the pseudogene TRBV3-2) and TRBJ2-1; 13 bases are a match to TRBD2. V was clipped by 4 bases and J by 4 bases; unmatched bases: 1. The CDR3 is made up of 15 amino acids. Germline CDR1 reads LGHDT; CDR2 reads YNNKEL (reference sequence). The CDR3 region is CASSPGLAGYNEQFF. CDR3 DNA: TGTGCCAGCAGCCCGGGACTAGCGGGGTACAATGAGCAGTTCTTC.

The chain uses TRBV6-5 and TRBJ1-2; 11 positions match TRBD1. J lost 4 bases, V lost 6 bases, and 4 bases had no gene match. This CDR3 is built from 14 residues. Germline V gene data show CDR1 as MNHEY and CDR2 as SVGAGI. The CDR3 reads CASRWTGGVYGYTF. The CDR3 DNA sequence: TGTGCCAGCAGGTGGACAGGGGGCGTCTATGGCTACACCTTC.

This clone was seen only once. The V gene is TRBV9, the J gene TRBJ1-2; D is ambiguous. Per the germline V gene, CDR1 is SGDLS and CDR2 is YYNGEE. V lost 3 bases and J lost 5, with 5 bases in between. The CDR3 loop spans 11 amino acids. The CDR3 DNA follows: TGTGCCAGCAGCGGGAGATATGGCTACACCTTC. Its translation: CASSGRYGYTF.

V and J are TRBV18 and TRBJ2-1; D unresolved. V dropped 3 bases and J dropped 6 bases, with 9 bases sitting between them. Germline V gene data show CDR1 as KGHSH and CDR2 as LQKENI. The CDR3 sequence is 13 residues long. The CDR3 DNA reads as TGTGCCAGCTCACCGATAGGGCTCAATGAGCAGTTCTTC. Translating gives CASSPIGLNEQFF.

This chain uses TRBV6-6 with TRBJ2-5; D may be TRBD1 (6 bases). CDR1 and CDR2 from the germline V gene are MNHNY and SVGAGI (reference sequence). The CDR3 extends over 15 amino acids. The V and J ends lost 7 bases and 11 bases respectively, with 26 bases between them. The CDR3 sequence is CASTITSPGQGVQYF. The CDR3 DNA reads TGTGCCAGCACCATAACTTCACCGGGACAAGGGGTGCAGTACTTC.

About this clone itself: One junction end does not reproduce the germline sequence, and a read error may be involved. This chain uses TRBV6-1 with TRBJ1-5, with 8 nucleotides matching TRBD1. Germline assignment: CDR1 MNHNS and CDR2 SASEGT. The CDR3 is 17 amino acids. The CDR3 bases are TGTGCCAGCAGTGATAATTTGATGGCAGGGGGCAACCAGCCCCAGCATTTT. It codes for CASSDNLMAGGNQPQHF.

This chain links TRBV28 with TRBJ1-1; no firm D call. Per germline, CDR1 MDHEN and CDR2 SYDVKM. V was cut by 3 bases and J by 10 bases, with 9 bases left in between. CDR3 size: 11 residues. The CDR3 here is CASSFYSAAFF. CDR3 DNA sequence: TGTGCCAGCAGTTTCTATAGTGCAGCTTTCTTT.

The gene calls are TRBV5-1 and TRBJ2-7; D not certain. V was trimmed by 2 bases and J by 0 bases, leaving 15 bases between them. The germline CDR1 and CDR2 sequences are SGHRS and YFSETQ. The CDR3 spans 16 residues. The CDR3 nucleotides are TGCGCCAGCAGCTTTGAATCGCAGCCGAACTCCTACGAGCAGTACTTC. As protein: CASSFESQPNSYEQYF.

The chain's CDR3 is CASSLVFGGHSGNTIYF. CDR3 in DNA: TGCGCCAGCAGCTTGGTTTTCGGGGGTCACTCTGGAAACACCATATATTTT. The V gene is TRBV5-1, the J gene TRBJ1-3, with D perhaps TRBD1 (5 bases). With 0 bases removed from V and 0 bases from J, the gap between germline ends came to 13 bases. Per germline, CDR1 SGHRS and CDR2 YFSETQ. CDR3 size: 17 residues.

The chain is built from TRBV11-3 and TRBJ1-1; D is perhaps TRBD1 (6 bases). Between the trimmed V and J ends, which lost 5 bases and 10 bases, there was a span of 17 bases. Germline CDR1 and CDR2: SGHNT and YENEEA. The CDR3 has 13 residues. The CDR3 loop is CASSISGATGAFF. CDR3 nucleotides: TGTGCCAGCAGCATTAGCGGGGCGACAGGAGCTTTCTTT.

This chain links TRBV6-1 with TRBJ1-2; no firm D call. Trimming pared 2 bases from V and 8 bases from J, leaving 12 bases between. CDR1 and CDR2 (germline): MNHNS, SASEGT. The CDR3 consists of 13 residues. The CDR3 region is CASSEFKVKGYTF. CDR3 nucleotide sequence: TGTGCCAGCAGTGAATTCAAGGTGAAAGGCTACACCTTC.

CDR3 sequence: CASGQGSSYNSPLHF. CDR3 coding DNA: TGTGCCAGCGGACAGGGAAGCTCCTATAATTCACCCCTCCACTTT. The rearrangement links TRBV6-5 to TRBJ1-6, with 8 bases lining up with TRBD1. After removal of 8 bases from V and 0 bases from J, the junction contained 3 bases not matched to a gene. CDR1 and CDR2 from the germline V gene are MNHEY and SVGAGI. This CDR3 comprises 15 residues.

This chain's CDR3 is CASSFAGVLSGANVLTF. CDR3 sequence (DNA): TGTGCCAGCAGCTTCGCAGGGGTTTTGTCTGGGGCCAACGTCCTGACTTTC. The chain is built from TRBV5-5 and TRBJ2-6, with a tentative D call TRBD1 (6 bases). V shed 2 bases and J shed 1 base, with 13 bases lying between them. This CDR3 spans 17 amino acids. CDR1 SGHKS and CDR2 YYEKEE come from the germline V gene (reference sequence).

The J gene is TRBJ2-1, the V gene TRBV27; D is uncertain. Germline CDR1 MNHEY, CDR2 SMNVEV (reference sequence). This CDR3 contains 13 residues. The V and J ends lost 2 bases and 4 bases respectively, with 6 bases between them. CDR3 DNA sequence: TGTGCCAGCAGTTTAAAAGGTTACAATGAGCAGTTCTTC. The encoded protein is CASSLKGYNEQFF.

The chain couples TRBV5-1 to TRBJ2-2; tentatively, D is TRBD1 or TRBD2 (5 bases each). This CDR3 has 14 amino acids. The germline V gene has CDR1 SGHRS and CDR2 YFSETQ. Deletions cut 6 bases from V and 6 bases from J, with 15 bases between. CDR3 loop: CASTFRGLPGELFF. In DNA, the CDR3 is TGCGCCAGCACCTTCCGGGGCCTGCCCGGGGAGCTGTTTTTT.

Only a few counts were recorded for this clone. The rearrangement uses TRBV9 and TRBJ1-5, with TRBD1 identical over 9 bases. Unmatched junction bases numbered 7, after V lost 3 bases and J lost 6 bases. Germline CDR1 SGDLS, CDR2 YYNGEE. The CDR3 totals 15 residues. CDR3 loop: CASSAGQGIGQPQHF. In DNA form, the CDR3 reads TGTGCCAGCAGCGCAGGACAGGGGATAGGTCAGCCCCAGCATTTT. The full variable domain, rest sourced from reference TRBV9 and TRBJ1-5, is DSGVTQTPKHLITATGQRVTLRCSPRSGDLSVYWYQQSLDQGLQFLIQYYNGEERAKGNILERFSAQQFPDLHSELNLSSLELGDSALYFCASSAGQGIGQPQHFGDGTRLSIL.

This chain joins TRBV9 and TRBJ1-2, with 8 bases identical to TRBD1. The junction had 6 bases not matched to a gene; V was cut back by 4 bases and J by 4 bases. The CDR3 is 14 residues long. Germline assignment: CDR1 SGDLS and CDR2 YYNGEE. The DNA of the CDR3 is TGTGCCAGCAGCCCCAGGACAGGGTTCTATGGCTACACCTTC. The encoded protein is CASSPRTGFYGYTF.

CDR3 nucleotides: TGTGCCAGCACCCTGACAGGGGGCGGTGGCTACACCTTC. It translates to CASTLTGGGGYTF. The J gene is TRBJ1-2, the V gene TRBV5-4, with 10 bases identical to TRBD1. Germline V gene lookup returns CDR1 SGHNT and CDR2 YYREEE (reference sequence). V trimming: 6 bases; J trimming: 7 bases; junction bases outside the gene matches: 6. The CDR3 covers 13 residues.

This chain uses TRBV30 with TRBJ1-6; weak D call: TRBD1 (6 bases). The CDR3 consists of 16 residues. V was clipped by 1 base and J by 5 bases, with 15 bases between them. CDR1 and CDR2 from the germline V gene are GTSNPN and SVGIG (reference sequence). The CDR3 protein is CAWSAAETGDNSPLHF. The CDR3 DNA reads as TGTGCCTGGAGTGCGGCTGAGACAGGAGATAATTCACCCCTCCACTTT.

The chain is built from TRBV11-2 and TRBJ2-4; TRBD2 agrees at 12 bases. The V segment lost 5 bases and the J segment 4 bases; nucleotides outside the gene matches: 9. In germline, CDR1 is SGHAT, CDR2 FQNNGV. This CDR3 is 17 amino acids long. The CDR3 sequence is CASSQSSGGELKNIQYF. The CDR3 DNA reads TGTGCCAGCAGCCAATCTAGCGGGGGGGAGCTGAAAAACATTCAGTACTTC.

The chain carries TRBV27 and TRBJ1-6; D perhaps matches TRBD1 (5 bases). Between the trimmed V and J ends, which lost 6 bases and 7 bases, there was a span of 16 bases. Per germline, CDR1 MNHEY and CDR2 SMNVEV (reference sequence). The CDR3 is 15 residues long. CDR3 DNA: TGTGCCAGCAGCCCTATAGCCGGGGGAAATTCACCCCTCCACTTT. This translates into CASSPIAGGNSPLHF.

The chain recombines TRBV3-1 (or the pseudogene TRBV3-2) with TRBJ2-7, with 12 bases fitting TRBD1. Germline CDR1 and CDR2: LGHDT and YNNKEL (reference sequence). Trimming took 8 bases from V and 7 from J; bases not matched to a gene: 9. The CDR3 consists of 14 residues. The CDR3 sequence is CASAPGQGAREQYF. Written as DNA, the CDR3 is TGTGCCAGCGCGCCGGGACAGGGGGCGCGTGAGCAGTACTTC.

V is TRBV6-5 and J is TRBJ1-6; D not certain. This CDR3 has 13 residues. Germline V gene sequence: CDR1 MNHEY, CDR2 SVGAGI. V lost 1 base and J 7 bases, leaving 5 bases between the germline ends. The CDR3 sequence is CASSYLWNSPLHF. The DNA for the CDR3 is TGTGCCAGCAGTTACTTGTGGAATTCACCCCTCCACTTT.